A selection of T cell receptor beta chains follows, all from one sample in a study of tumor-infiltrating lymphocytes in primary liver carcinoma. TCRdb itself ran the multiplex PCR reads through MiXCR, one entry per CDR3 protein. The table shows some 180,000 distinct CDR3 sequences, with 60% occurring only once. Input material: peripheral blood. The receptors were gathered from a man aged 40-49 years with primary liver carcinoma and hepatitis B virus infection. The CDR3 runs from the conserved cysteine through the conserved F or W. Each record gives: V gene, clone size, CDR3 length, D gene, J gene, CDR3 protein, CDR3 DNA. D genes are given only for firm matches. Some rows have no size entry. The others give once, few or many, or a class for an expanded clone.

v_gene: TRBV14; abundance: -; len: 14; d_gene: -; j_gene: TRBJ2-1; CDR3aa: CASSQGGLFNKQFF; CDR3nt: TGTGCCAGCAGCCAAGGGGGTCTTTTCAATAAGCAGTTCTTC
v_gene: TRBV10-3; abundance: few; len: 14; d_gene: -; j_gene: TRBJ1-1; CDR3aa: CAISEDGGPGEAFF; CDR3nt: TGTGCCATCAGTGAGGACGGGGGGCCCGGTGAAGCTTTCTTT
v_gene: TRBV29-1; abundance: -; len: 11; d_gene: -; j_gene: TRBJ2-7; CDR3aa: CSVGAGREQYF; CDR3nt: TGCAGCGTTGGTGCAGGGCGCGAGCAGTACTTC
v_gene: TRBV6-1; abundance: -; len: 11; d_gene: -; j_gene: TRBJ2-1; CDR3aa: CASGRGAEQFF; CDR3nt: TGTGCCAGTGGGAGGGGGGCTGAGCAGTTCTTC
v_gene: TRBV11-2; abundance: -; len: 15; d_gene: TRBD2; j_gene: TRBJ2-1; CDR3aa: CASSFELAVYIEKFF; CDR3nt: TGTGCCAGCAGCTTTGAACTAGCGGTCTACATTGAGAAGTTCTTC
v_gene: TRBV6-2/TRBV6-3; abundance: -; len: 14; d_gene: TRBD2; j_gene: TRBJ2-7; CDR3aa: CANSHSRESYEQYF; CDR3nt: TGTGCCAACAGTCACTCGCGGGAGTCCTACGAGCAGTACTTC
v_gene: TRBV10-2; abundance: few; len: 14; d_gene: -; j_gene: TRBJ2-7; CDR3aa: CASSESRGDYEQYF; CDR3nt: TGCGCCAGCAGTGAGTCCAGGGGAGACTACGAGCAGTACTTC
v_gene: TRBV7-9; abundance: -; len: 17; d_gene: TRBD1; j_gene: TRBJ2-1; CDR3aa: CASSPGQGTSRYNEQFF; CDR3nt: TGTGCCAGCAGCCCCGGACAGGGGACCTCAAGGTACAATGAGCAGTTCTTC
v_gene: TRBV4-1; abundance: -; len: 14; d_gene: -; j_gene: TRBJ2-5; CDR3aa: CASSQEGVKETQYF; CDR3nt: TGCGCCAGCAGCCAAGAAGGCGTGAAAGAGACCCAGTACTTC
v_gene: TRBV4-2; abundance: few; len: 16; d_gene: -; j_gene: TRBJ2-3; CDR3aa: CACSQAEATGTDMQYF; CDR3nt: TGTGCCTGCAGCCAAGCGGAAGCGACTGGCACAGATATGCAGTATTTT
v_gene: TRBV29-1; abundance: few; len: 11; d_gene: -; j_gene: TRBJ1-1; CDR3aa: CSVMGNTEAFF; CDR3nt: TGCAGCGTTATGGGAAACACTGAAGCTTTCTTT
v_gene: TRBV5-1; abundance: -; len: 13; d_gene: -; j_gene: TRBJ2-1; CDR3aa: CASSQTGSYERFF; CDR3nt: TGCGCCAGCAGCCAAACAGGGTCCTATGAGCGGTTCTTC
v_gene: TRBV10-1; abundance: -; len: 14; d_gene: TRBD2; j_gene: TRBJ2-2; CDR3aa: CASSVTSGTGEMFF; CDR3nt: TGCGCCAGCAGCGTGACTAGCGGAACCGGGGAGATGTTTTTT
v_gene: TRBV6-6; abundance: -; len: 14; d_gene: TRBD2; j_gene: TRBJ2-5; CDR3aa: CASSYGTRQETQYF; CDR3nt: TGTGCCAGCAGTTACGGGACTAGACAAGAGACCCAGTACTTC
v_gene: TRBV6-6; abundance: -; len: 11; d_gene: -; j_gene: TRBJ2-1; CDR3aa: CASTRAGEQFF; CDR3nt: TGTGCCAGCACCCGGGCAGGCGAGCAGTTCTTC
v_gene: TRBV7-9; abundance: -; len: 13; d_gene: -; j_gene: TRBJ2-1; CDR3aa: CASSWGQGGEQFF; CDR3nt: TGTGCCAGCAGCTGGGGGCAGGGGGGTGAGCAGTTCTTC
v_gene: TRBV11-2; abundance: many; len: 15; d_gene: TRBD2; j_gene: TRBJ2-7; CDR3aa: CASTTTPGLAYEQYF; CDR3nt: TGTGCCAGCACCACCACTCCGGGACTAGCGTACGAGCAGTACTTC
v_gene: TRBV11-1; abundance: many; len: 14; d_gene: -; j_gene: TRBJ2-7; CDR3aa: CASSLRASSYEQYF; CDR3nt: TGTGCCAGCAGCTTGAGGGCTTCCTCCTACGAGCAGTACTTC
v_gene: TRBV29-1; abundance: -; len: 13; d_gene: -; j_gene: TRBJ1-5; CDR3aa: CSVELQEGQPQHF; CDR3nt: TGCAGCGTTGAATTACAGGAAGGTCAGCCCCAGCATTTT
v_gene: TRBV6-6; abundance: -; len: 11; d_gene: -; j_gene: TRBJ2-7; CDR3aa: CATKGGDEQYF; CDR3nt: TGTGCCACCAAGGGTGGTGACGAGCAGTACTTC
v_gene: TRBV7-9; abundance: -; len: 14; d_gene: TRBD2; j_gene: TRBJ2-3; CDR3aa: CASSFGREIDTQYF; CDR3nt: TGTGCCAGCAGCTTCGGGCGGGAGATAGATACGCAGTATTTT
v_gene: TRBV7-8; abundance: few; len: 15; d_gene: TRBD1; j_gene: TRBJ1-4; CDR3aa: CASSLATGGHGKLFF; CDR3nt: TGTGCCAGCAGCTTGGCGACAGGGGGTCACGGAAAACTGTTTTTT
v_gene: TRBV6-9; abundance: few; len: 12; d_gene: -; j_gene: TRBJ2-5; CDR3aa: CASSYMGGTQYF; CDR3nt: TGTGCCAGCAGTTATATGGGTGGGACCCAGTACTTC
v_gene: TRBV29-1; abundance: -; len: 14; d_gene: -; j_gene: TRBJ1-3; CDR3aa: CSGLLGEMGSTIYF; CDR3nt: TGCAGCGGACTCCTGGGGGAGATGGGAAGCACCATATATTTT
v_gene: TRBV4-1; abundance: -; len: 18; d_gene: TRBD2; j_gene: TRBJ2-1; CDR3aa: CASSQGLSGGVSYNEQFF; CDR3nt: TGCGCCAGTAGCCAAGGGCTATCGGGAGGGGTCTCCTACAATGAGCAGTTCTTC
v_gene: TRBV29-1; abundance: once; len: 16; d_gene: TRBD1; j_gene: TRBJ2-2; CDR3aa: CSVEDQDRGDAGELFF; CDR3nt: TGCAGCGTTGAAGATCAGGACAGGGGGGACGCCGGGGAGCTGTTTTTT
v_gene: TRBV6-5; abundance: few; len: 15; d_gene: TRBD1; j_gene: TRBJ2-7; CDR3aa: CASNQGGGTGAEQYF; CDR3nt: TGTGCCAGCAACCAAGGAGGAGGGACAGGGGCCGAGCAGTACTTC
v_gene: TRBV5-5; abundance: -; len: 14; d_gene: TRBD1; j_gene: TRBJ2-7; CDR3aa: CASSLEGTAYEQYF; CDR3nt: TGTGCCAGCAGCTTGGAAGGGACAGCCTACGAGCAGTACTTC
v_gene: TRBV2; abundance: -; len: 15; d_gene: TRBD2; j_gene: TRBJ2-3; CDR3aa: CASQDRLAGGLRKYF; CDR3nt: TGTGCCAGCCAAGATCGACTAGCGGGAGGATTACGCAAGTATTTT
v_gene: TRBV6-5; abundance: -; len: 15; d_gene: TRBD1; j_gene: TRBJ1-3; CDR3aa: CASSYRGTAGNTIYF; CDR3nt: TGTGCCAGCAGTTACAGGGGGACAGCTGGAAACACCATATATTTT
v_gene: TRBV11-2; abundance: -; len: 19; d_gene: TRBD2; j_gene: TRBJ2-5; CDR3aa: CASSLCGLAGVEGKETQYF; CDR3nt: TGTGCCAGCAGCTTATGTGGACTAGCGGGAGTTGAGGGTAAAGAGACCCAGTACTTC
v_gene: TRBV12-3/TRBV12-4; abundance: -; len: 13; d_gene: -; j_gene: TRBJ1-5; CDR3aa: CASSLGQNEPQHF; CDR3nt: TGTGCCAGCAGTTTAGGTCAGAATGAGCCCCAGCATTTT
v_gene: TRBV10-1; abundance: -; len: 16; d_gene: -; j_gene: TRBJ2-7; CDR3aa: CASSPRIDGSHNEQYF; CDR3nt: TGCGCCAGCAGCCCGAGGATAGACGGATCCCACAATGAGCAGTACTTC
v_gene: TRBV11-2; abundance: -; len: 15; d_gene: TRBD2; j_gene: TRBJ2-7; CDR3aa: CASSLDIGLGWEQYF; CDR3nt: TGTGCCAGCAGCTTGGATATCGGACTAGGATGGGAGCAGTACTTC
v_gene: TRBV12-3/TRBV12-4; abundance: -; len: 14; d_gene: -; j_gene: TRBJ1-3; CDR3aa: CASGLAGFRDTIYF; CDR3nt: TGTGCCAGCGGTCTGGCAGGGTTTCGAGACACCATATATTTT